A selection of T cell receptor beta chains follows, all from one sample in a study of OX40 agonist ivuxolimab in advanced cancers. Clones were read by immunoSEQ multiplex PCR, and TCRdb kept only the in-frame ones, dropping some. The table shows more than 80,000 clones, with just over 90% occurring only once. The sequencing here drew on CD4+ or CD8+ T cells sorted from blood, taken in a trial of the OX40 agonist ivuxolimab. The source of these receptors is an adult with an advanced solid tumor such as melanoma, head and neck, liver or kidney cancer. Each CDR3 is given with its conserved first and last residue. The D gene is left open where the match is weak. Clone size appears in some rows only: once, few, many, or a class for an expanded clone.

J: TRBJ1-3; size: -; V: TRBV5-1; D: -; CDR3: CASSATGTGNTIYF
J: TRBJ1-1; size: -; V: TRBV18; D: -; CDR3: CASSPRRDKNTEAFF
J: TRBJ2-7; size: once; V: TRBV6-6; D: -; CDR3: CASTQQGSYEQYF
J: TRBJ2-4; size: -; V: TRBV9; D: -; CDR3: CASSGAGGNIQYF
J: TRBJ1-2; size: -; V: TRBV28; D: -; CDR3: CASSLVHSNYGYTF
J: TRBJ2-7; size: -; V: TRBV28; D: -; CDR3: CASSSPAYEQYF
J: TRBJ1-6; size: -; V: TRBV6-6; D: TRBD1; CDR3: CASSWGDRVGSPLHF
J: TRBJ2-1; size: -; V: TRBV2; D: -; CDR3: CASNHNEQFF
J: TRBJ1-4; size: -; V: TRBV2; D: TRBD1; CDR3: CAGRRTGFNEKLFF
J: TRBJ2-5; size: -; V: TRBV7-6; D: -; CDR3: CASSSSRETQYF
J: TRBJ1-1; size: -; V: TRBV29-1; D: TRBD1; CDR3: CSASSTGAGEAFF
J: TRBJ1-5; size: -; V: TRBV27; D: -; CDR3: CASSWGPAQPQHF
J: TRBJ1-6; size: -; V: TRBV5-1; D: -; CDR3: CASSLREKGSPLHF
J: TRBJ1-1; size: -; V: TRBV28; D: TRBD1; CDR3: CASSPDRGPPEAFF
J: TRBJ1-1; size: -; V: TRBV28; D: TRBD1; CDR3: CASRAQGLRTEAFF
J: TRBJ2-7; size: -; V: TRBV7-2; D: -; CDR3: CASSLERGIEQYF
J: TRBJ2-3; size: -; V: TRBV6-4; D: -; CDR3: CASSVHGTDTQYF
J: TRBJ2-3; size: -; V: TRBV9; D: -; CDR3: CASSVGSESTDTQYF
J: TRBJ2-1; size: -; V: TRBV28; D: TRBD1; CDR3: CASSFGQGPYNEQFF
J: TRBJ2-1; size: -; V: TRBV2; D: TRBD2; CDR3: CARGEGTYNEQFF
J: TRBJ2-2; size: -; V: TRBV10-3; D: -; CDR3: CAISEGKSGELFF
J: TRBJ2-1; size: -; V: TRBV9; D: -; CDR3: CASSVQGLEQFF
J: TRBJ1-5; size: few; V: TRBV2; D: TRBD1; CDR3: CASRAGGGGGNQPQHF
J: TRBJ1-2; size: -; V: TRBV5-1; D: -; CDR3: CASSPRGATDGYTF
J: TRBJ1-2; size: -; V: TRBV9; D: -; CDR3: CASSPPWGSGTNGYTF
J: TRBJ1-2; size: -; V: TRBV7-2; D: TRBD1; CDR3: CASSLEGTGGYGYTF
J: TRBJ2-2; size: -; V: TRBV2; D: TRBD2; CDR3: CASKGAGWSGELFF
J: TRBJ2-7; size: -; V: TRBV7-2; D: -; CDR3: CASSPPMGPQYF
J: TRBJ2-7; size: -; V: TRBV2; D: TRBD1; CDR3: CASSRTGSRYEQYF
J: TRBJ2-3; size: -; V: TRBV2; D: -; CDR3: CASSGGTWSDTQYF
J: TRBJ1-1; size: -; V: TRBV29-1; D: TRBD1; CDR3: CSVRQGLTEAFF
J: TRBJ2-6; size: -; V: TRBV30; D: -; CDR3: CAWSVGVTGANVLTF
J: TRBJ2-7; size: -; V: TRBV7-9; D: TRBD1; CDR3: CASSLGGQGNEQYF
J: TRBJ1-5; size: -; V: TRBV9; D: TRBD1; CDR3: CASSRGQGSNQPQHF
J: TRBJ1-2; size: -; V: TRBV7-2; D: -; CDR3: CASSFSEGYGYTF
J: TRBJ1-1; size: -; V: TRBV18; D: -; CDR3: CASSRTTETEAFF
J: TRBJ2-2; size: -; V: TRBV2; D: -; CDR3: CASSGSYGGRGGELFF
J: TRBJ2-7; size: once; V: TRBV9; D: TRBD2; CDR3: CASSATGTRDHEQYF
J: TRBJ1-6; size: -; V: TRBV7-8; D: TRBD1; CDR3: CASSLVRQGSPLHF
J: TRBJ2-5; size: once; V: TRBV5-4; D: TRBD2; CDR3: CASSRGGAGETQYF